This TCR beta chain was profiled in a study of blood T cells in healthy people across ages. A second about 7 to 12 cycle PCR used barcoded and J-beta primers. Using its own MiXCR run on the 5' RACE reads, TCRdb lists one record per CDR3 protein. This table has about 830,000 distinct CDR3 sequences, about 62% appearing once. This CDR3 contains 16 residues. Losses at the gene ends were 6 bases for V and 7 bases for J; bases not matched to a gene: 13. The germline V gene has CDR1 MNHNS and CDR2 SASEGT. The specimen sequenced was blood. The rearrangement uses TRBV6-1 and TRBJ2-1; 9 bases fit TRBD1. The clonotype comes from a man aged 30-40 years in good health. The CDR3 DNA sequence: TGTGCCAGCAGGGACCGGGACAGGGCCTGGTGGAATGAGCAGTTCTTC. Translation: CASRDRDRAWWNEQFF.